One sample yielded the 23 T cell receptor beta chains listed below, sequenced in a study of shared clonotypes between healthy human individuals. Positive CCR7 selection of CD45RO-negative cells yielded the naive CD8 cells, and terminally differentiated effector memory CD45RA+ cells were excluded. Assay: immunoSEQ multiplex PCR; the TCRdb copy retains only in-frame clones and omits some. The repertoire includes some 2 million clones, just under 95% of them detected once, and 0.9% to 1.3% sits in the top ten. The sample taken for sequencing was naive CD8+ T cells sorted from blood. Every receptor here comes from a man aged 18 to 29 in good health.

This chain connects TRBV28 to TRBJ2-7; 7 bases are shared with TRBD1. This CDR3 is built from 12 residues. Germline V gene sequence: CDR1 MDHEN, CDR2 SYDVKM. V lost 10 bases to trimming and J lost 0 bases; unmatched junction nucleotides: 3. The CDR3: CATGTDSYEQYF. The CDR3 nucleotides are TGTGCCACCGGGACAGACTCCTACGAGCAGTACTTC.

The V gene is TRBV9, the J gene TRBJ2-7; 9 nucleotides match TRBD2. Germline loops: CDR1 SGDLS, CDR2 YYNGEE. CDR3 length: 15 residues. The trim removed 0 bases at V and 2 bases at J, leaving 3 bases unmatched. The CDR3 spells CASSVALAGTYEQYF. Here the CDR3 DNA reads TGTGCCAGCAGCGTAGCTCTAGCGGGAACCTACGAGCAGTACTTC.

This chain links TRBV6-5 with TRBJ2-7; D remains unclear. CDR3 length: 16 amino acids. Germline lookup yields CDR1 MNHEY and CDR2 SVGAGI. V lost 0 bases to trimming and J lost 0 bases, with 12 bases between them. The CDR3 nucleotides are TGTGCCAGCAGTTACTCGATTGGGGTGGCCTCCTACGAGCAGTACTTC. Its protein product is CASSYSIGVASYEQYF.

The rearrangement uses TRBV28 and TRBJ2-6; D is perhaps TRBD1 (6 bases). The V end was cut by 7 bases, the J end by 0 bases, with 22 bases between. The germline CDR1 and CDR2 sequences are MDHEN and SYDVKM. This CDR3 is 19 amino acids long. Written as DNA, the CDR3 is TGTGCCAGCATTAAAGGGTATCAGGGACAATACTCTGGGGCCAACGTCCTGACTTTC. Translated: CASIKGYQGQYSGANVLTF.

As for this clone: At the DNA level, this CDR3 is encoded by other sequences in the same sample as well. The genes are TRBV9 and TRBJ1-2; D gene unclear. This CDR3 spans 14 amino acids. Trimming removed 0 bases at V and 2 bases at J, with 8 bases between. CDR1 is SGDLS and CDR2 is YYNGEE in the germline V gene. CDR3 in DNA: TGTGCCAGCAGCGTAGCGGGTGGGAACTATGGCTACACCTTC. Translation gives CASSVAGGNYGYTF.

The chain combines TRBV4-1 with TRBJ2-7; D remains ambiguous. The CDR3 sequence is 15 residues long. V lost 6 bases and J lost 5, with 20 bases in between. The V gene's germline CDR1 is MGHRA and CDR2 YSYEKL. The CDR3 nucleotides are TGCGCCAGCAGTCTCCCAGGCCCTGGGGTTAACGAGCAGTACTTC. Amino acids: CASSLPGPGVNEQYF.

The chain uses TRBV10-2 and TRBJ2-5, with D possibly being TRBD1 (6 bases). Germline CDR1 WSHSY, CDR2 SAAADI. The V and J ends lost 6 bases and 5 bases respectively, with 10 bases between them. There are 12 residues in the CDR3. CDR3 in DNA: TGCGCCAGCAGACAGGGATACGAGACCCAGTACTTC. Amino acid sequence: CASRQGYETQYF.

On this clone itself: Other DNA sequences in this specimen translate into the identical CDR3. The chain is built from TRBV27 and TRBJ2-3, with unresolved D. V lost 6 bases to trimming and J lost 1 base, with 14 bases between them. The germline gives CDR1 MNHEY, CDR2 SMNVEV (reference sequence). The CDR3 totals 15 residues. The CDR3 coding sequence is TGTGCCAGCAGCCTTGGGGTGTTGGGCACAGATACGCAGTATTTT. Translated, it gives CASSLGVLGTDTQYF.

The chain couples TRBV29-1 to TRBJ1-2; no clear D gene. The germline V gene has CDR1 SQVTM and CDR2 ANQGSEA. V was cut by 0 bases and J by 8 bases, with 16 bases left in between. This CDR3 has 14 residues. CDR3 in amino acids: CSVEDPAPPGGYTF. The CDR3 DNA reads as TGCAGCGTTGAAGACCCGGCTCCTCCTGGGGGCTACACCTTC. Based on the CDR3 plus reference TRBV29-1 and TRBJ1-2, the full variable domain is SAVISQKPSRDICQRGTSLTIQCQVDSQVTMMFWYRQQPGQSLTLIATANQGSEATYESGFVIDKFPISRPNLTFSTLTVSNMSPEDSSIYLCSVEDPAPPGGYTFGSGTRLTVV.

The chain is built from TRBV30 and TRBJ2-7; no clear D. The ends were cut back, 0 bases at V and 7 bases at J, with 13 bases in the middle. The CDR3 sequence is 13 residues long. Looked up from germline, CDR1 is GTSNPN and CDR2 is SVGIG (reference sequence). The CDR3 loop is CAWSVFPPLEQYF. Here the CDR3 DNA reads TGTGCCTGGAGTGTATTCCCCCCCTTGGAGCAGTACTTC.

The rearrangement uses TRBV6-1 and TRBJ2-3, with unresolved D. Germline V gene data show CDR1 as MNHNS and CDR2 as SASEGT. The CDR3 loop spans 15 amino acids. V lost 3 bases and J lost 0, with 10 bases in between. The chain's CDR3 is CASSEGTASTDTQYF. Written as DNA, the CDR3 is TGTGCCAGCAGTGAGGGCACAGCTAGCACAGATACGCAGTATTTT.

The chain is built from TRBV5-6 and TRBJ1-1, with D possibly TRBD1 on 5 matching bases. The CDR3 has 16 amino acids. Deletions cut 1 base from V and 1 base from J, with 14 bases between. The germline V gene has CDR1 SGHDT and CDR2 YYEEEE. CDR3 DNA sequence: TGTGCCAGCAGCTTGCTAGCTAAGGGGACGAACACTGAAGCTTTCTTT. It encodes CASSLLAKGTNTEAFF. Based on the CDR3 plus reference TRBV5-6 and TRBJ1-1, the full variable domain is DAGVTQSPTHLIKTRGQQVTLRCSPKSGHDTVSWYQQALGQGPQFIFQYYEEEERQRGNFPDRFSGHQFPNYSSELNVNALLLGDSALYLCASSLLAKGTNTEAFFGQGTRLTVV.

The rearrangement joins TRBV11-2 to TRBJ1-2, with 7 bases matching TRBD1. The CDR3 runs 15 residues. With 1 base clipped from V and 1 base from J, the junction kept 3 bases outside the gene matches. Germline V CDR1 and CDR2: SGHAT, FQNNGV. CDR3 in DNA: TGTGCCAGCAGCTTAGGGGACAGACATAACTATGGCTACACCTTC. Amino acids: CASSLGDRHNYGYTF.

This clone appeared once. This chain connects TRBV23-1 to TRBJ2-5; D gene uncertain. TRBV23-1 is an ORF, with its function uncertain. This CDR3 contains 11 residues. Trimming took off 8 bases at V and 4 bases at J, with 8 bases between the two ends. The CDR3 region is CASVKGETQYF. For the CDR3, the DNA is TGCGCCAGCGTAAAGGGAGAGACCCAGTACTTC.

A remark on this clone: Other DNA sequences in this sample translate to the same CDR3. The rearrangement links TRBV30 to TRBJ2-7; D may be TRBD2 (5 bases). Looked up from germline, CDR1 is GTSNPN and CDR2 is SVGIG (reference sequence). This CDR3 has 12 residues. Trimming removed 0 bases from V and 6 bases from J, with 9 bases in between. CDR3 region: CAWSVLGSEQYF. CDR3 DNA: TGTGCCTGGAGTGTACTGGGGAGCGAGCAGTACTTC.

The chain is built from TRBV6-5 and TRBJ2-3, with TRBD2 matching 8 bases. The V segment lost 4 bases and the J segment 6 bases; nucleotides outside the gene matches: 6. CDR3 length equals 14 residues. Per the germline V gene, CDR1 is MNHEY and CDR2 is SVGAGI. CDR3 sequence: CASSSGLASDTQYF. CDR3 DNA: TGTGCCAGCAGTTCCGGACTAGCTTCCGATACGCAGTATTTT.

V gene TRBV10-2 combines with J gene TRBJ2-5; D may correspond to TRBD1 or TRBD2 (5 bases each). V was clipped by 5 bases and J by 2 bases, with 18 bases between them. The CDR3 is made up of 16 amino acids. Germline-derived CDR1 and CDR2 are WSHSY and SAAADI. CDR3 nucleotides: TGCGCCAGCAGTCAGGGAGAGCCAAGACCTCAAGAGACCCAGTACTTC. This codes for CASSQGEPRPQETQYF.

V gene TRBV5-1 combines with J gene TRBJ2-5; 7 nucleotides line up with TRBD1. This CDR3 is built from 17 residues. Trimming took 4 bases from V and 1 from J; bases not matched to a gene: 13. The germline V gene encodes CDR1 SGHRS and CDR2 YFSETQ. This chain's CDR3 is CASSHNRGDSVQETQYF. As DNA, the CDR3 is TGCGCCAGCAGCCATAACAGGGGTGACAGCGTCCAAGAGACCCAGTACTTC.

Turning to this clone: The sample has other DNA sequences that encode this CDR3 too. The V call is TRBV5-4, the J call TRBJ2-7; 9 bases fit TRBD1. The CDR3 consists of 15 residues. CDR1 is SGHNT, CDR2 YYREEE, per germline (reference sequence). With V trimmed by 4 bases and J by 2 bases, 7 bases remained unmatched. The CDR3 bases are TGTGCCAGCAGCCTGGGACAGGGCTCGACCTACGAGCAGTACTTC. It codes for CASSLGQGSTYEQYF.

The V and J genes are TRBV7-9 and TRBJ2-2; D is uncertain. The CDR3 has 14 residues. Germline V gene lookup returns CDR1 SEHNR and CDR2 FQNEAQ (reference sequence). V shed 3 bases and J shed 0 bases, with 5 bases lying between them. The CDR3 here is CASSFAANTGELFF. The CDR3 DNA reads TGTGCCAGCAGCTTCGCAGCGAACACCGGGGAGCTGTTTTTT.

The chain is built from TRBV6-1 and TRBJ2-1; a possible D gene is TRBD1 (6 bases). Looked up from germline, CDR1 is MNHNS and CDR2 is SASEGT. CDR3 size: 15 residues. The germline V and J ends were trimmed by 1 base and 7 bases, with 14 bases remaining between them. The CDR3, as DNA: TGTGCCAGCAGTGAAGGGCGGGTCCAGGGGAATGAGCAGTTCTTC. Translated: CASSEGRVQGNEQFF.

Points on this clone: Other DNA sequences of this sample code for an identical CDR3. The CDR3 here is CASSLIDLNTEAFF. In DNA, the CDR3 is TGCGCCAGCAGCTTGATCGACCTGAACACTGAAGCTTTCTTT. The chain carries TRBV5-1 and TRBJ1-1; the D is unclear. CDR3 length: 14 amino acids. V lost 1 base and J 0 bases, leaving 7 bases between the germline ends. Germline CDR1 SGHRS, CDR2 YFSETQ.

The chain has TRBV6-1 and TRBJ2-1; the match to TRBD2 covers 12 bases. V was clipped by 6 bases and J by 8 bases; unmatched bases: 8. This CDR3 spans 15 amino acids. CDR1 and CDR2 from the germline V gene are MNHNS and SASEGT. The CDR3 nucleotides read TGTGCCAGCAGGGATACTAGCGGGGGGTACGATGAGCAGTTCTTC. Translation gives CASRDTSGGYDEQFF.